The clone carrying this TCR beta chain showed up just once. The target antigen is unknown. This entry comes from a study of human T cells and chemical hapten exposure. Study-wide points: The formation of large CDR3 similarity clusters by expanded TCRs significantly exceeded that of controls. The donors suffered from alopecia, so their immune response may not match that of healthy people.

V gave up 3 bases and J gave up 6 bases; unmatched junction bases: 8. CDR1 is LGHNA, CDR2 YSLEER, per germline. The CDR3 spans 15 residues. TCRdb re-analysed the RACE reads in MiXCR, keeping a single row per CDR3 protein. The sample gives 180,000 or so distinct CDR3 sequences, more than 12% of which show up once; 1.7% is in the top ten. Time point given: patch test 1, 2 weeks after DPC sensitization. Described treatment: therapeutic diphenylcyclopropenone sensitization with weekly scalp DPC. Blood was collected ahead of every patch test applied. This sequence originates from a young woman with alopecia areata. Some clones in this sample may be carry-over from other donors' samples. Source: whole blood, taken in connection with sensitization to the hapten diphenylcyclopropenone (DPC). This sequence joins TRBV4-3 and TRBJ1-1, with 9 bases fitting TRBD1. In DNA, the CDR3 is TGCGCCAGCAGCCAGGGGACAGGGATTTTCGCTGAAGCTTTCTTT. Protein product: CASSQGTGIFAEAFF.